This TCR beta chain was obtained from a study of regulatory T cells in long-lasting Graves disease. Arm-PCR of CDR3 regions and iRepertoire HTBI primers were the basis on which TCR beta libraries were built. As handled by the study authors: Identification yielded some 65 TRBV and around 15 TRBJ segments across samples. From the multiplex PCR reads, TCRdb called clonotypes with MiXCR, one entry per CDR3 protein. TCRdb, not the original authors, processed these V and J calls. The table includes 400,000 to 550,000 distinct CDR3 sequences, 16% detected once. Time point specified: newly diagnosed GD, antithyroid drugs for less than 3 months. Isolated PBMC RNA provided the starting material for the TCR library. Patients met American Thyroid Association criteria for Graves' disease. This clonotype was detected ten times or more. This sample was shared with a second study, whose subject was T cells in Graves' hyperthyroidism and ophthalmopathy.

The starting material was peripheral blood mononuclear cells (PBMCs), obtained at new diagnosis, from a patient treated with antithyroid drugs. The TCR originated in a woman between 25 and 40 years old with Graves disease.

The DNA for the CDR3 is TGCGCCAGCGGCCGGGGGTCCACTGAAGCTTTCTTT. Its protein product is CASGRGSTEAFF. The chain carries TRBV5-1 and TRBJ1-1, with D possibly being TRBD1 (5 bases). CDR1 and CDR2 from the germline V gene are SGHRS and YFSETQ. The ends were cut back, 7 bases at V and 4 bases at J, with 11 bases in the middle. CDR3 size: 12 residues.